The following is a TCR beta chain sequence with its context. This entry belongs to a study of sequential checkpoint blockade in melanoma. Across the study: After both sequences, patients received maintenance nivolumab.

The V segment lost 2 bases and the J segment 6 bases; nucleotides outside the gene matches: 3. This CDR3 has 14 amino acids. CDR1 is MNHEY and CDR2 is SMNVEV in the germline V gene (reference sequence). Profiled with immunoSEQ multiplex PCR; TCRdb holds only in-frame clones, not every one. The data hold about 11,000 clones, with about 78% observed a single time. This sample's treatment: randomized to nivolumab then ipilimumab (arm A) or the reverse (arm B). From thawed PBMCs, live CD3+CD8+ cells negative for CD19 and CD56 were sorted. This TCR derives from a human donor with melanoma. The sequencing here drew on CD8+ T cells sorted from blood (inferred from file names), taken from a patient given nivolumab and ipilimumab in sequence. This chain connects TRBV27 to TRBJ1-5, with 8 bases matching TRBD1. CDR3 bases: TGTGCCAGCAGTTTAGACAGGGGCGCTCAGCCCCAGCATTTT. This sequence encodes CASSLDRGAQPQHF.